This TCR beta chain was obtained from a study of blood T cell repertoires in COVID-19. Study summary: Some COVID-19 samples were acute and others convalescent; all came from the United States, Italy and Spain. T cells, B-cell-depleted T cells, or PBMCs supplied cDNA or gDNA.

Source study methods: From reference gene primer amplification, estimates of nucleated cell counts were derived. Clones were sequenced by immunoSEQ multiplex PCR, and TCRdb holds only the in-frame ones, with some missing. D and trimming come from the DNA, and the V and J calls and clone size come from that table. The sample contains 150,000 to 200,000 clones, around 89% of which appear only once. This TCR was recovered from a human donor in a cohort sampled during active COVID-19. The sequencing sample was made of peripheral blood.

The CDR3 region is CASSRSGVGDTQYF. The CDR3 coding sequence is TGTGCCAGCAGCAGGTCAGGGGTAGGGGATACGCAGTATTTT. This sequence joins TRBV5-6 and TRBJ2-3; D might be TRBD1 (6 bases). The CDR3 has 14 residues. The V end lost 4 bases, the J end lost 6 bases, and 15 bases lay between the germline ends. Per germline, CDR1 SGHDT and CDR2 YYEEEE. Drawing the rest from reference TRBV5-6 and TRBJ2-3, the complete variable domain is DAGVTQSPTHLIKTRGQQVTLRCSPKSGHDTVSWYQQALGQGPQFIFQYYEEEERQRGNFPDRFSGHQFPNYSSELNVNALLLGDSALYLCASSRSGVGDTQYFGPGTRLTVL.